These T cell receptor beta chains were read from a single sample in a study of blood T cell repertoires in COVID-19. The method was immunoSEQ multiplex PCR; TCRdb's version includes in-frame clones alone and lacks a portion of them. The table has some 500,000 clones, approximately 91% seen once. Sequencing used peripheral blood. The receptor set was obtained from a woman in her fifties or sixties with COVID-19, enrolled during active disease. CDR3s include the opening cysteine and the closing phenylalanine or tryptophan. A D gene is named only where the DNA matches it firmly. Clone size is stated in some rows and not others, as once, few, many or a class when expanded.

>NA|TRBV12-3/TRBV12-4|NA|TRBJ1-2
TGTGCCAGCAGTTTCGAGTATGGCTACACCTTC
CASSFEYGYTF
>NA|TRBV30|NA|TRBJ1-1
TGTGCCTGGAGCAAGGGGGACAACACTGAAGCTTTCTTT
CAWSKGDNTEAFF
>NA|TRBV9|TRBD2|TRBJ2-7
TGTGCCAGCAGCTCCGGACTAGTAAGCTCCTACGAGCAGTACTTC
CASSSGLVSSYEQYF
>NA|TRBV5-1|TRBD1|TRBJ1-5
TGCGCCAGCAGCCCCGCAGGGGGCGCGCAACAGCCCCAGCATTTT
CASSPAGGAQQPQHF
>NA|TRBV20-1|NA|TRBJ2-5
TGCAGTGCTCGAGACGAAGAGACCCAGTACTTC
CSARDEETQYF
>NA|TRBV5-1|NA|TRBJ1-5
TGCGCCAGCAGCTTAGGGGAAGGCAATCAGCCCCAGCATTTT
CASSLGEGNQPQHF
>NA|TRBV18|TRBD1|TRBJ1-5
TGTGCCAGCTCACCTATCGGACAGGGAGGGAATCAGCCCCAGCATTTT
CASSPIGQGGNQPQHF
>NA|TRBV9|NA|TRBJ2-6
TGTGCCAGCAGCGGACTAACTGGGGCCAACGTCCTGACTTTC
CASSGLTGANVLTF
>NA|TRBV3-1/TRBV3-2|TRBD1|TRBJ2-2
TGTGCCAGCAGCCAAGATGTGGTTTTTATGGCAGGGGGCGCGGGCACCGGGGAGCTGTTTTTT
CASSQDVVFMAGGAGTGELFF
>NA|TRBV18|TRBD2|TRBJ2-7
TGTGCCAGCTTAGAGACTAGCGGTATCGAGCAGTACTTC
CASLETSGIEQYF
>NA|TRBV27|NA|TRBJ1-1
TGTGCCAGCAGTCCGAGGGACACCTACACTGAAGCTTTCTTT
CASSPRDTYTEAFF
>NA|TRBV6-5|NA|TRBJ1-6
TGTGCCAGCAGCAGCCTTGTCTCAGGGCATTCACCCCTCCACTTT
CASSSLVSGHSPLHF
>NA|TRBV5-4|NA|TRBJ2-2
TGTGCCAGCAGCTTGATGGGGCCCGGGGAGCTGTTTTTT
CASSLMGPGELFF
>few|TRBV30|NA|TRBJ1-6
TGTGCCTGGTCGGGGGAAGCAGCAACGAATTCACCCCTCCACTTT
CAWSGEAATNSPLHF
>NA|TRBV2|NA|TRBJ1-2
TGTGCCAGCAATCGGGGAATCGGTGGCTACACCTTC
CASNRGIGGYTF
>NA|TRBV6-1|TRBD1|TRBJ1-5
TGTGCCAGCAGTACCGGACAGGGGAATCAGCCCCAGCATTTT
CASSTGQGNQPQHF
>NA|TRBV24-1|TRBD1|TRBJ1-2
TGTGCCACCAGTGACCGTGATCGCAGGGGGCTGTATGGCTACACCTTC
CATSDRDRRGLYGYTF
>NA|TRBV7-9|NA|TRBJ1-1
TGTGCCAGCAGCCTACTCATCATTACAGGGCACACTGAAGCTTTCTTT
CASSLLIITGHTEAFF
>NA|TRBV11-2|NA|TRBJ1-2
TGTGCCAGCAGTTGGGGCAGGGATGGCTACACCTTC
CASSWGRDGYTF
>NA|TRBV10-2|TRBD1|TRBJ1-2
TGCGCCAGCAGTGTAGGGACAGGCTATGGCTACACCTTC
CASSVGTGYGYTF
>NA|TRBV7-2|TRBD2|TRBJ2-7
TGTGCCAGCAGCCGGGAGCGGGGGCCCCCCTACGAGCAGTACTTC
CASSRERGPPYEQYF
>once|TRBV24-1|NA|TRBJ2-7
TGTGCCACCAGTGAGGGGGGAACCCGCGAGCAGTACTTC
CATSEGGTREQYF
>NA|TRBV7-2|TRBD2|TRBJ2-2
TGTGCCAGCAGCTTGAGACTAGCGGGGGGCAGGCGGCTGTTTTTT
CASSLRLAGGRRLFF
>NA|TRBV29-1|TRBD1|TRBJ1-2
TGCAGCGCCGGGAATGGGGACAGGGGTTATGGCTACACCTTC
CSAGNGDRGYGYTF
>NA|TRBV18|NA|TRBJ1-6
TGTGCCAGCTCACCAGGGGCCCTCGCACCCCTCCACTTT
CASSPGALAPLHF
>NA|TRBV19|NA|TRBJ1-2
TGTGCCAGTAAAAGCACCTACTACGAGGGCTACACCTTC
CASKSTYYEGYTF